The entry below describes one T cell receptor beta chain. Its antigen target is currently unknown. No per-base quality is available; no much larger clone lies one base away. At the DNA level, this CDR3 is encoded by other sequences in the same sample as well. According to the germline V gene, CDR1 reads SGHRS and CDR2 reads YFSETQ. The V end loses 4 bases and the J end loses 1 base, and a stretch of 11 bases separates them. From the cysteine through the phenylalanine, the CDR3 covers 14 amino acids. The CDR3 DNA has 42 bases and is translated from base 1. This specimen belongs to a study of shared clonotypes between healthy human individuals (dated by TCRdb to between 2020 and 2021). Looking at the study overall: A couple of women and a few men aged 18 to 49 years were included in the cohort. For each donor, three plates each were used for CD4 naive and CD4 memory, two plates were used for CD8 naive, and one plate was used for CD8 memory. To estimate repertoire size and how much clonotype sharing occurs between individuals, the study deeply sequenced the blood TCR repertoires of five healthy adults. Libraries were prepared and TCR repertoires were sequenced by different laboratories using diverse techniques, in order to increase sequencing depth and limit assay-specific biases. Each donor's leukapheresis produced roughly between roughly 0.94 and 9.5 billion PBMCs.

TCR CDR3 regions were amplified from genomic DNA by multiplex PCR using the deep immunoSEQ assay. Extracted genomic DNA from each cell subset was distributed evenly across all wells of several immunoSEQ 96-well plates, and each plate was treated as a replicate. Each replicate PCR for sorted subsets received around 200 ng genomic DNA, equal to about 30,000 T cell genomes. Purified libraries were measured with a Qubit 3.0 fluorometer, size-checked on a Bioanalyzer 2100, and measured again with the KAPA Library Quantification kit. Every immunoSEQ 96-well plate was sequenced on a dedicated single-read 150-cycle Illumina NextSeq 550 flow cell. The original pipeline was this. Because only junctional sequences without quality scores were contained in the immunoSEQ output, filtering matching that applied to full-length reads could not be performed. To assign V/J genes and CDR3, sequences were annotated using PyIR, a Python wrapper for IgBLAST v1.9, with IMGT germline references. Any read was removed if the V/J assignment was weak (E-value above 1e-6), the CDR3 was missing, or the read contained stop codons, out-of-frame junctions, or ambiguous translated residues. V3J clonotypes were defined by identical inferred V gene, J gene, and CDR3 amino acid sequence. Percentage overlap between repertoires was calculated by dividing the number of shared unique clonotypes by the size of the smaller repertoire. Repertoire richness was assessed with RTK rarefaction, the Chao1 estimator, and Recon v2.1 estimates of unobserved clonotypes. Generation probabilities for all TCRbeta clonotypes obtained by the gDNA method from a few donors were computed using OLGA. As stored in TCRdb, this immuneACCESS dataset retains in-frame rearrangements with V and J assigned. A fraction of the clones does not appear; measured against another copy, unresolved V genes explain less than half of the discrepancy, and the remainder lacks a known reason. V, J and clone size are those of that table, while D and trimming were read from the DNA. The sample data list millions of clones, and around 90% of these were observed just once. The ten most abundant clones make up about 0.13% of the sample.

Donors were healthy HIV-negative adults with no recently reported acute infections or vaccinations. All donors were Caucasian adults living in Nashville, Tennessee, USA. Magnetic negative selection was used to enrich CD4+ T cells, after which naive cells were positively selected on CD45RA and the negative fraction became the memory subset. After blood collection by leukapheresis, PBMCs were isolated using Ficoll-Histopaque density gradient centrifugation and then cryopreserved in the vapor phase of liquid nitrogen. Analytical flow cytometry was used to check the purity and quantity of every magnetically sorted T cell population. From each sorted fraction, genomic DNA was isolated and quantified by UV absorbance on a Nanodrop 2000c. Summary of the overall study and its limitations: Pairwise subsampling led to the expectation that sequencing depth would affect the degree of clonotype sharing among donors. Sharing across a handful of donors was observed for approximately 5% of naive CD4, 3% to 3.5% of naive CD8, 2% to 2.5% of memory CD4, and about 0.4% of memory CD8 clonotypes. Larger estimated clonotype richness was generally found for naive subsets than for memory subsets. Incomplete sequencing was indicated by rarefaction of sorted-subset datasets, despite the large sequencing depth. Only blood was sampled, and tissue TCR repertoires likely differ from those in blood. Higher generation probabilities were observed for clonotypes shared by all four sorted-subset donors than for non-shared clonotypes. The small number of donors limited the genetic and exposure-history diversity represented.

The chain was built from TRBV5-1 and TRBJ2-5, and possibly TRBD2, on 6 matching bases. Input material: naive CD4+ T cells sorted from blood. Interpreted using the paper, the cell subset or site label stands for: CD45RA+ positively selected. This receptor was obtained from a man aged 18 to 30 in good health. Read as DNA, the sequence is TGCGCCAGCAGCATCGGGACTGTCCAAGAGACCCAGTACTTC. Its protein product is CASSIGTVQETQYF. Joined to the reference TRBV5-1 and TRBJ2-5 proteins, this CDR3 gives the full variable domain: KAGVTQTPRYLIKTRGQQVTLSCSPISGHRSVSWYQQTPGQGLQFLFEYFSETQRNKGNFPGRFSGRQFSNSRSEMNVSTLELGDSALYLCASSIGTVQETQYFGPGTRLLVL.